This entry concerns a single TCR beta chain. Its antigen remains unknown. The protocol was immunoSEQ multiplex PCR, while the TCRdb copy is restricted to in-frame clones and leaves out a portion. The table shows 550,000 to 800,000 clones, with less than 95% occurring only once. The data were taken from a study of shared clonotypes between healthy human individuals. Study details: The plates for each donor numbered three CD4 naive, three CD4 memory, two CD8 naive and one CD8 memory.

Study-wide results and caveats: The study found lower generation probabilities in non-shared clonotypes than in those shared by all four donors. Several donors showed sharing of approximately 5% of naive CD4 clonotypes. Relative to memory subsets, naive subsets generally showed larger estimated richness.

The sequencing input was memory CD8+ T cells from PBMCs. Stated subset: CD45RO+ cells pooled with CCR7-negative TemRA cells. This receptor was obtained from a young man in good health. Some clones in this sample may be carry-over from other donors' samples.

The CDR3 protein is CASSLEAGVSGANVLTF. The CDR3 DNA is TGTGCCAGCAGCTTAGAAGCGGGGGTCTCTGGGGCCAACGTCCTGACTTTC. V and J are TRBV11-2 and TRBJ2-6; 8 bases agree with TRBD2. The J segment lost 0 bases and the V segment lost 0 bases, leaving 1 base of the junction unmatched. There are 17 residues in the CDR3. Germline-derived CDR1 and CDR2 are SGHAT and FQNNGV.